This T cell receptor (beta chain) was sequenced for a study of long-term antiretroviral therapy in people with HIV. At the level of the study: The earliest specimens came about a decade ahead of the 2015 immediate-ART recommendation.

Trimming cost V 4 bases and J 0 bases; bases outside gene matches: 3. The CDR3 totals 16 residues. CDR1 and CDR2 (germline): LNHDA, SQIVND (reference sequence). As regards this clone: The antigen is unknown.

Runs used v3.0 of the immunoSEQ assay and were done at survey level. The method was immunoSEQ multiplex PCR; TCRdb's version includes in-frame clones alone and lacks a portion of them. The sample has about 48,000 clones; about 88% are singletons. The study's findings and limits: Dominant in the repertoire at all time points were clones expanded before ART. In samples taken after ART, diversity increased but remained below transplant donor control levels.

This clonotype was obtained from a woman aged 18-29 years with HIV. V and J are TRBV19 and TRBJ1-5, with 10 bases that match TRBD1. The sequences come from unsorted PBMCs, collected 0.8 years after starting antiretroviral therapy. In DNA, the CDR3 is TGTGCCAGTAGTAGACAGGGGGCGAATAGCAATCAGCCCCAGCATTTT. Translating gives CASSRQGANSNQPQHF.